This T cell receptor beta chain was documented in a study of OX40 agonist ivuxolimab in advanced cancers. The trim removed 0 bases at V and 2 bases at J, leaving 6 bases unmatched. CDR3 length: 16 amino acids. The germline gives CDR1 SGHRS, CDR2 YFSETQ. Only in-frame clones appear in the TCRdb table, and some are missing; sequencing was by immunoSEQ multiplex PCR. The sample shows 70,000 or so clones, approximately 92% of them seen only once. Sample: CD4+ or CD8+ T cells sorted from blood, taken in a trial of the OX40 agonist ivuxolimab. The chain joins TRBV5-1 to TRBJ2-5; TRBD2 matches 8 bases. This receptor was identified in an adult with an advanced solid tumor such as melanoma, head and neck, liver or kidney cancer. The CDR3 spells CASSLGVVAGQETQYF. CDR3 nucleotides: TGCGCCAGCAGCTTGGGGGTGGTAGCGGGACAAGAGACCCAGTACTTC.